A selection of T cell receptor beta chains follows, all from one sample in a study of cytomegalovirus exposure and HLA in healthy donors. TCRdb's table, derived via immunoSEQ multiplex PCR, lists solely in-frame clones and lacks some. The sample contains 150,000 to 200,000 clones, approximately 72% of which appear only once. Source material: PBMCs. The receptors stem from a female donor in good health and CMV-seronegative. The CDR3 runs from the conserved cysteine through the conserved F or W. Fields, in order: J gene, D gene, clone size, V gene, CDR3 DNA, CDR3 protein. A D gene is named only where the DNA matches it firmly. A clone size is listed for some rows: how often the clone was seen (once, few, many), or a class if it is expanded.

j_gene: TRBJ1-1; d_gene: .; abundance: .; v_gene: TRBV10-3; CDR3nt: TGTGCCATCAGTGTGACAGGTCTTGACACTGAAGCTTTCTTT; CDR3aa: CAISVTGLDTEAFF
j_gene: TRBJ2-5; d_gene: .; abundance: .; v_gene: TRBV4-2; CDR3nt: TGTGCCAGCAGCCAAGATGCCCGGGAGCAGTACTTC; CDR3aa: CASSQDAREQYF
j_gene: TRBJ1-2; d_gene: .; abundance: .; v_gene: TRBV7-2; CDR3nt: TGTGCCAGCAGCCTGGCCACAAACTATGGCTACACCTTC; CDR3aa: CASSLATNYGYTF
j_gene: TRBJ1-1; d_gene: TRBD1; abundance: .; v_gene: TRBV28; CDR3nt: TGTGCCAGCAGTTTAAGGGACAGGTGGTACACTGAAGCTTTCTTT; CDR3aa: CASSLRDRWYTEAFF
j_gene: TRBJ2-1; d_gene: .; abundance: once; v_gene: TRBV19; CDR3nt: TGTGCCAGTACAGGAACCTTAGAGGGCAATGAGCAGTTCTTC; CDR3aa: CASTGTLEGNEQFF
j_gene: TRBJ2-7; d_gene: TRBD1; abundance: .; v_gene: TRBV4-2; CDR3nt: TGTGCCAGCAGCCCGTACGGGACAGACTCCTACGAGCAGTACTTC; CDR3aa: CASSPYGTDSYEQYF
j_gene: TRBJ1-1; d_gene: .; abundance: .; v_gene: TRBV2; CDR3nt: TGTGCCAGCAGGGACAACGGCAACACTGAAGCTTTCTTT; CDR3aa: CASRDNGNTEAFF
j_gene: TRBJ1-1; d_gene: .; abundance: .; v_gene: TRBV4-2; CDR3nt: TGTGCCAGCAGCCAAGAGGGGGCCGGGTTAACTTTCTTT; CDR3aa: CASSQEGAGLTFF
j_gene: TRBJ2-5; d_gene: TRBD2; abundance: .; v_gene: TRBV18; CDR3nt: TGTGCCAGCTCACCGGGACTAGAAGGAGAGACCCAGTACTTC; CDR3aa: CASSPGLEGETQYF
j_gene: TRBJ2-5; d_gene: TRBD2; abundance: .; v_gene: TRBV25-1; CDR3nt: TGTGCCAGCAGTCTCGGGACTATCGAGACCCAGTACTTC; CDR3aa: CASSLGTIETQYF
j_gene: TRBJ1-2; d_gene: .; abundance: .; v_gene: TRBV5-5; CDR3nt: TGTGCCAGCAGCTTGTTCGGGATCTCTCACTATGGCTACACCTTC; CDR3aa: CASSLFGISHYGYTF
j_gene: TRBJ1-2; d_gene: TRBD1; abundance: .; v_gene: TRBV7-8; CDR3nt: TGTGCCAGCAGCTTACAACAGGGGCGGTGGTATGGCTACACCTTC; CDR3aa: CASSLQQGRWYGYTF
j_gene: TRBJ2-7; d_gene: .; abundance: .; v_gene: TRBV2; CDR3nt: TGTGCCAGCAGTGACGGTTCCTACGAGCAGTACTTC; CDR3aa: CASSDGSYEQYF
j_gene: TRBJ1-4; d_gene: TRBD1; abundance: .; v_gene: TRBV2; CDR3nt: TGTGCCAGCAGTCCCCTACAGGGGGCGAATGAAAAACTGTTTTTT; CDR3aa: CASSPLQGANEKLFF
j_gene: TRBJ1-1; d_gene: TRBD1; abundance: .; v_gene: TRBV6-5; CDR3nt: TGTGCCAGCACTAGGGACAGATTGAACACTGAAGCTTTCTTT; CDR3aa: CASTRDRLNTEAFF
j_gene: TRBJ2-7; d_gene: TRBD1; abundance: .; v_gene: TRBV5-1; CDR3nt: TGCGCCAGCAGCTTGGGAGACAGGGTAGTAAACGAGCAGTACTTC; CDR3aa: CASSLGDRVVNEQYF
j_gene: TRBJ1-4; d_gene: .; abundance: .; v_gene: TRBV5-6; CDR3nt: TGTGCCAGCAGCTTGGTAGGACCCCGGACAGTTAATGAAAAACTGTTTTTT; CDR3aa: CASSLVGPRTVNEKLFF
j_gene: TRBJ2-5; d_gene: TRBD2; abundance: .; v_gene: TRBV6-6; CDR3nt: TGTGCCAGCAGTTGGGGGGAGCGGGGGGGCCAAGAGACCCAGTACTTC; CDR3aa: CASSWGERGGQETQYF
j_gene: TRBJ1-2; d_gene: TRBD1; abundance: once; v_gene: TRBV7-9; CDR3nt: TGTGCCAGCAGCTTACCAACCGGGACAGGGTTCTACACCTTC; CDR3aa: CASSLPTGTGFYTF
j_gene: TRBJ2-6; d_gene: .; abundance: .; v_gene: TRBV25-1; CDR3nt: TGTGCCAGCAGGGGGCAGGGCTTCTCTGGGGCCAACGTCCTGACTTTC; CDR3aa: CASRGQGFSGANVLTF
j_gene: TRBJ1-1; d_gene: TRBD1; abundance: .; v_gene: TRBV7-8; CDR3nt: TGTGCCAGCAGCACGCTAATACCCAGGGGGCTAGGAGCTTTCTTT; CDR3aa: CASSTLIPRGLGAFF
j_gene: TRBJ1-5; d_gene: .; abundance: .; v_gene: TRBV21-1; CDR3nt: TGTGCCAGCAGCCCCTCATCCGTCGGACAGGGGTGGGATCAGCCCCAGCATTTT; CDR3aa: CASSPSSVGQGWDQPQHF
j_gene: TRBJ1-5; d_gene: .; abundance: .; v_gene: TRBV5-6; CDR3nt: TGTGCCAGCAGCTTGTACAATCAGCCCCAGCATTTT; CDR3aa: CASSLYNQPQHF
j_gene: TRBJ1-2; d_gene: .; abundance: .; v_gene: TRBV2; CDR3nt: TGTGCCAGCAGAGGCATGGCAGGGAAGTACGACGGCTACACCTTC; CDR3aa: CASRGMAGKYDGYTF
j_gene: TRBJ2-7; d_gene: .; abundance: .; v_gene: TRBV7-9; CDR3nt: TGTGCCAGCAGCTTAGCAATGAGTGGAGGGGACTACGAGCAGTACTTC; CDR3aa: CASSLAMSGGDYEQYF
j_gene: TRBJ1-3; d_gene: .; abundance: .; v_gene: TRBV9; CDR3nt: TGTGCCAGCAGCCCCCGAGGGTCGGGGATTTCTGGAAACACCATATATTTT; CDR3aa: CASSPRGSGISGNTIYF
j_gene: TRBJ1-1; d_gene: TRBD1; abundance: .; v_gene: TRBV29-1; CDR3nt: TGCAGCGTCCATGACAGGGGGAACACTGAAGCTTTCTTT; CDR3aa: CSVHDRGNTEAFF
j_gene: TRBJ2-5; d_gene: .; abundance: .; v_gene: TRBV21-1; CDR3nt: TGTGCCAGCAGCTCCCGGGAGGGACTAGCGGGAGTAAACCAAGAGACCCAGTACTTC; CDR3aa: CASSSREGLAGVNQETQYF
j_gene: TRBJ2-4; d_gene: .; abundance: .; v_gene: TRBV10-3; CDR3nt: TGTGCCATCAGTGCAATGGACAGAGCGAACATTCAGTACTTC; CDR3aa: CAISAMDRANIQYF
j_gene: TRBJ2-1; d_gene: .; abundance: .; v_gene: TRBV9; CDR3nt: TGTGCCAGCAGCGACAGCAATGAGCAGTTCTTC; CDR3aa: CASSDSNEQFF
j_gene: TRBJ2-5; d_gene: TRBD1; abundance: .; v_gene: TRBV5-1; CDR3nt: TGCGCCAGCAGCTTGGCTGGGACAGGAGAGGAGACCCAGTACTTC; CDR3aa: CASSLAGTGEETQYF
j_gene: TRBJ2-7; d_gene: TRBD1; abundance: once; v_gene: TRBV25-1; CDR3nt: TGTGCCAGCAGTCGGGACAGCAGCTACGAGCAGTACTTC; CDR3aa: CASSRDSSYEQYF
j_gene: TRBJ2-3; d_gene: TRBD1; abundance: .; v_gene: TRBV29-1; CDR3nt: TGCAGCGTTGGGGACAGGGACACAGATACGCAGTATTTT; CDR3aa: CSVGDRDTDTQYF
j_gene: TRBJ1-2; d_gene: TRBD1; abundance: .; v_gene: TRBV11-2; CDR3nt: TGTGCCAGCAGCTTAACGGGACAGCTGGCCCATGGCTACACCTTC; CDR3aa: CASSLTGQLAHGYTF
j_gene: TRBJ2-7; d_gene: TRBD1; abundance: .; v_gene: TRBV5-1; CDR3nt: TGCGCCAGCAGCTTGCCGAGTTCCGGGACAGGGGTGTACGAGCAGTACTTC; CDR3aa: CASSLPSSGTGVYEQYF
j_gene: TRBJ2-7; d_gene: TRBD2; abundance: .; v_gene: TRBV30; CDR3nt: TGTGCCTGGAGCAGGGGACTAGAGACGAACGAGCAGTACTTC; CDR3aa: CAWSRGLETNEQYF
j_gene: TRBJ2-7; d_gene: .; abundance: .; v_gene: TRBV11-1; CDR3nt: TGTGCCAGCAGCTTAGATCCAGGGCCGAGCTACGAGCAGTACTTC; CDR3aa: CASSLDPGPSYEQYF
j_gene: TRBJ1-1; d_gene: TRBD1; abundance: .; v_gene: TRBV15; CDR3nt: TGTGCCACCAGCAGGCCGCGACAGGGGGCCTCGAACACTGAAGCTTTCTTT; CDR3aa: CATSRPRQGASNTEAFF
j_gene: TRBJ2-3; d_gene: TRBD2; abundance: .; v_gene: TRBV11-1; CDR3nt: TGTGCCAGCAGCTTAGCGGTAGCGGGCATTTGGCAGTATTTT; CDR3aa: CASSLAVAGIWQYF
j_gene: TRBJ1-2; d_gene: .; abundance: once; v_gene: TRBV5-1; CDR3nt: TGCGCCAGCAGCTTCGGGGGGGCAGCACCGAACTATGGCTACACCTTC; CDR3aa: CASSFGGAAPNYGYTF
j_gene: TRBJ1-5; d_gene: .; abundance: .; v_gene: TRBV6-5; CDR3nt: TGTGCCAGCAAGTTACAGGGTGGAAGCAATCAGCCCCAGCATTTT; CDR3aa: CASKLQGGSNQPQHF
j_gene: TRBJ2-5; d_gene: .; abundance: few; v_gene: TRBV29-1; CDR3nt: TGCAGCGTGGGGGGACCGGCCGAGACCCAGTACTTC; CDR3aa: CSVGGPAETQYF
j_gene: TRBJ1-2; d_gene: TRBD1; abundance: .; v_gene: TRBV10-3; CDR3nt: TGTGCCATCAGTGCGACAGGGGTGGATTATGGCTACACCTTC; CDR3aa: CAISATGVDYGYTF
j_gene: TRBJ2-4; d_gene: TRBD2; abundance: once; v_gene: TRBV30; CDR3nt: TGTGCCTGGAGCAGGCAGCTAGCGGGGGCGGGTCGGTACTTC; CDR3aa: CAWSRQLAGAGRYF
j_gene: TRBJ1-1; d_gene: TRBD1; abundance: .; v_gene: TRBV29-1; CDR3nt: TGCAGCGTCCTAAACAGGGGGGGAATGAACACTGAAGCTTTCTTT; CDR3aa: CSVLNRGGMNTEAFF
j_gene: TRBJ1-2; d_gene: TRBD1; abundance: .; v_gene: TRBV11-2; CDR3nt: TGTGCCAGCAGCTTAGTTGGGCCAGGGGGGCATGGCTACACCTTC; CDR3aa: CASSLVGPGGHGYTF
j_gene: TRBJ2-5; d_gene: TRBD2; abundance: few; v_gene: TRBV18; CDR3nt: TGTGCCAGCTCACCAAGACTATCTAGCGGACAAGAGACCCAGTACTTC; CDR3aa: CASSPRLSSGQETQYF
j_gene: TRBJ2-3; d_gene: .; abundance: .; v_gene: TRBV5-1; CDR3nt: TGCGCCAGCAGCCAAGGGGTGAGCACAGATACGCAGTATTTT; CDR3aa: CASSQGVSTDTQYF
j_gene: TRBJ1-1; d_gene: .; abundance: .; v_gene: TRBV5-8; CDR3nt: TGTGCCAGCAGCTTGCCCCTCAGGGAGGGACGGTTTGAAGCTTTCTTT; CDR3aa: CASSLPLREGRFEAFF
j_gene: TRBJ1-5; d_gene: .; abundance: .; v_gene: TRBV6-1; CDR3nt: TGTGCCAGCAGTAAACAGGGTTTGGGCAATCAGCCCCAGCATTTT; CDR3aa: CASSKQGLGNQPQHF
j_gene: TRBJ2-6; d_gene: .; abundance: .; v_gene: TRBV19; CDR3nt: TGTGCCAGTAGTTTCCGACAGATCTCTGGGGCCAACGTCCTGACTTTC; CDR3aa: CASSFRQISGANVLTF
j_gene: TRBJ1-1; d_gene: .; abundance: .; v_gene: TRBV5-1; CDR3nt: TGCGCCAGCAGCTTGGACCTACCTCCCGCTGAAGCTTTCTTT; CDR3aa: CASSLDLPPAEAFF
j_gene: TRBJ2-2; d_gene: .; abundance: .; v_gene: TRBV28; CDR3nt: TGTGCCAGCAGTTTAAGCCCCGGAGGTACTCCGGGGACCGGGGAGCTGTTTTTT; CDR3aa: CASSLSPGGTPGTGELFF
j_gene: TRBJ1-2; d_gene: .; abundance: .; v_gene: TRBV9; CDR3nt: TGTGCCAGCAGCGTACAGGGAGGTCGTGGCTACACCTTC; CDR3aa: CASSVQGGRGYTF
j_gene: TRBJ1-4; d_gene: .; abundance: .; v_gene: TRBV4-1; CDR3nt: TGCGCCAGCAGCCTCGACGGAGCAACTAATGAAAAACTGTTTTTT; CDR3aa: CASSLDGATNEKLFF
j_gene: TRBJ1-4; d_gene: TRBD1; abundance: .; v_gene: TRBV11-2; CDR3nt: TGTGCCAGCAGCTCGGACAGGGGGAATGAAAAACTGTTTTTT; CDR3aa: CASSSDRGNEKLFF
j_gene: TRBJ1-1; d_gene: .; abundance: .; v_gene: TRBV15; CDR3nt: TGTGCCACCAGCAGAGGCGGGGCCGCTGAAGCTTTCTTT; CDR3aa: CATSRGGAAEAFF
j_gene: TRBJ1-4; d_gene: .; abundance: .; v_gene: TRBV4-1; CDR3nt: TGCGCCAGCAGCCCACATTATATTGGCGAAAAACTGTTTTTT; CDR3aa: CASSPHYIGEKLFF
j_gene: TRBJ2-3; d_gene: TRBD2; abundance: once; v_gene: TRBV5-1; CDR3nt: TGCGCCAGCAGCGGGGGACTAGCGGGGCTTGATACGCAGTATTTT; CDR3aa: CASSGGLAGLDTQYF
j_gene: TRBJ1-2; d_gene: TRBD1; abundance: once; v_gene: TRBV6-5; CDR3nt: TGTGCCAGCAGTTATAACCCGACAGGGCCCTATGGCTACACCTTC; CDR3aa: CASSYNPTGPYGYTF